The 21 T cell receptor beta chains reported below all come from one sample, sequenced in a study of TIL therapy for anti-PD-1-resistant metastatic lung cancer. Sequencing used immunoSEQ v3. Libraries were prepared by immunoSEQ multiplex PCR; TCRdb keeps only in-frame clonotypes and omits some of them. The sample contains some 46,000 clones, around 80% of which appear only once. Time point reported: pre-treatment sample, taken before nivolumab and TIL therapy. The specimen comprised blood, sampled at baseline. These receptors were taken from a man in his 70s with non-small cell lung cancer.

This rearrangement joins TRBV4-1 to TRBJ2-3; unclear D gene. V lost 0 bases to trimming and J lost 0 bases, with 7 bases between them. Germline V gene sequence: CDR1 MGHRA, CDR2 YSYEKL. This CDR3 spans 15 amino acids. CDR3 residues: CASSQEDFSTDTQYF. CDR3 nucleotides: TGCGCCAGCAGCCAAGAGGATTTTAGCACAGATACGCAGTATTTT.

V usage is TRBV19 and J usage is TRBJ1-1, with D possibly matching TRBD1 (6 bases). CDR1 LNHDA and CDR2 SQIVND come from the germline V gene (reference sequence). The CDR3 totals 14 residues. With 5 bases removed from V and 5 bases from J, the gap between germline ends came to 15 bases. CDR3 protein: CASSSQGRGTEAFF. The CDR3 coding sequence is TGTGCCAGTAGTTCGCAGGGGAGGGGAACTGAAGCTTTCTTT.

The chain uses TRBV11-2 and TRBJ1-3; TRBD1 aligns across 7 bases. The CDR3 consists of 16 residues. Unmatched junction bases numbered 3, after V lost 1 base and J lost 0 bases. Germline loops: CDR1 SGHAT, CDR2 FQNNGV. Here the CDR3 reads CASSLVQGSSGNTIYF. CDR3 DNA: TGTGCCAGCAGCTTAGTACAGGGGAGCTCTGGAAACACCATATATTTT.

This clone was found once. This rearrangement joins TRBV7-9 to TRBJ1-1; 8 bases match TRBD1. Germline CDR1 SEHNR, CDR2 FQNEAQ (reference sequence). The CDR3 has 14 residues. V shed 5 bases and J 3 bases; nucleotides not matched to a gene: 5. The CDR3 loop reads CASSPGGEYTEAFF. The CDR3 DNA reads TGTGCCAGCAGCCCAGGGGGCGAGTACACTGAAGCTTTCTTT.

V usage is TRBV7-9 and J usage is TRBJ1-4; tentatively, D is TRBD1 (5 bases). This CDR3 contains 13 residues. V lost 5 bases and J 8 bases, leaving 12 bases between the germline ends. Germline V gives CDR1 SEHNR, CDR2 FQNEAQ (reference sequence). In nucleotides, the CDR3 is TGTGCCAGCAGCCCGGGGGGACGAGAAAAACTGTTTTTT. This gives the protein CASSPGGREKLFF.

CDR3 sequence (DNA): TGTGCCAGCAGCCAAGAAGCTAGCGGGAGCGGCGCAGATACGCAGTATTTT. Its translation is CASSQEASGSGADTQYF. V is TRBV4-2 and J is TRBJ2-3, with 10 bases identical to TRBD2. Germline trimming cut 0 bases from V and 4 bases from J; bases unmatched to any gene: 7. The CDR3 contains 17 residues. Germline lookup yields CDR1 LGHNA and CDR2 YNFKEQ.

This chain uses TRBV19 with TRBJ2-3; D perhaps matches TRBD2 (6 bases). The CDR3 extends over 14 amino acids. In germline, CDR1 is LNHDA, CDR2 SQIVND (reference sequence). Deletions cut 6 bases from V and 0 bases from J, with 10 bases between. CDR3 sequence: CASRPRGSTDTQYF. The CDR3 DNA follows: TGTGCCAGTAGACCGCGGGGTAGCACAGATACGCAGTATTTT.

As to this clone: At one boundary the junction diverges from the germline segment, which might be a read error. The chain combines TRBV5-4 with TRBJ1-2; TRBD1 might be the D (6 bases). This CDR3 is 14 amino acids long. Germline V gives CDR1 SGHNT, CDR2 YYREEE (reference sequence). The CDR3 sequence: CARSLGHLHYGYTF. The CDR3 DNA reads as TGTGCCAGAAGCTTGGGACACCTCCACTATGGCTACACCTTC.

This chain connects TRBV29-1 to TRBJ1-6; 8 positions match TRBD1. Germline V gene sequence: CDR1 SQVTM, CDR2 ANQGSEA. Losses at the gene ends were 6 bases for V and 5 bases for J; bases not matched to a gene: 9. This CDR3 is 15 amino acids long. The CDR3 DNA is TGCAGCGTGTGTACAGGGGGAATGAATAATTCACCCCTCCACTTT. The encoded protein is CSVCTGGMNNSPLHF.

V and J are TRBV19 and TRBJ1-1; D is unresolved. This CDR3 is 14 amino acids long. V was trimmed by 3 bases and J by 6 bases, leaving 14 bases between them. The germline CDR1 and CDR2 sequences are LNHDA and SQIVND (reference sequence). CDR3 in DNA: TGTGCCAGTAGTATCGACGTACTGACGGCTGAAGCTTTCTTT. Translated, it gives CASSIDVLTAEAFF.

The chain couples TRBV5-6 to TRBJ2-7, with TRBD2 matching 8 bases. The CDR3 runs to 15 residues. J lost 7 bases, V lost 1 base, and 10 bases had no gene match. Germline CDR1 SGHDT, CDR2 YYEEEE. The DNA for the CDR3 is TGTGCCAGCAGCTTGTTCTCGGGAGGGCCGCAGGAGCAGTACTTC. It yields the protein CASSLFSGGPQEQYF.

The chain links TRBV30 to TRBJ1-2; TRBD1 might be the D (5 bases). CDR1 is GTSNPN, CDR2 SVGIG, per germline (reference sequence). V was shortened by 3 bases and J by 0 bases, with 11 bases between the two germline ends. CDR3 length: 14 amino acids. The CDR3 reads CAWRSTDSNYGYTF. The CDR3 nucleotides read TGTGCCTGGAGATCGACAGATTCTAACTATGGCTACACCTTC.

This chain links TRBV18 with TRBJ2-7; 9 bases align to TRBD2. This CDR3 is 14 amino acids long. CDR1 KGHSH and CDR2 LQKENI come from the germline V gene. V was pared by 6 bases and J by 3 bases, with 6 bases of the junction left unmatched. CDR3 DNA sequence: TGTGCCAGCTCTCTCAGCGGGAGGATCTACGAGCAGTACTTC. Residues: CASSLSGRIYEQYF.

The J gene is TRBJ2-2, the V gene TRBV18; D possibly corresponds to TRBD2 (6 bases). The CDR3 is 16 residues long. Trimming pared 3 bases from V and 3 bases from J, leaving 14 bases between. Germline CDR1 KGHSH, CDR2 LQKENI. CDR3: CASSPGLLGDTGELFF. The CDR3 DNA reads as TGTGCCAGCTCACCGGGACTTCTGGGGGACACCGGGGAGCTGTTTTTT.

V usage is TRBV11-2 and J usage is TRBJ2-3; 11 bases align to TRBD2. V shed 5 bases, J shed 6 bases, and the junction held 7 bases outside the gene matches. The CDR3 has 15 residues. Germline V gives CDR1 SGHAT, CDR2 FQNNGV. The CDR3 reads CASSTSGRLMDTQYF. CDR3 coding DNA: TGTGCCAGCAGCACTAGCGGGAGATTAATGGATACGCAGTATTTT.

The chain has TRBV11-2 and TRBJ2-7; D ambiguous. The CDR3 consists of 13 residues. Germline loops: CDR1 SGHAT, CDR2 FQNNGV. V lost 0 bases and J 1 base, leaving 4 bases between the germline ends. This CDR3 reads CASSLEQSYEQYF. For the CDR3, the DNA is TGTGCCAGCAGCTTAGAACAGTCCTACGAGCAGTACTTC.

V gene TRBV6-5 combines with J gene TRBJ1-2; no clear D. This CDR3 has 16 residues. Germline V gives CDR1 MNHEY, CDR2 SVGAGI. V was cut by 0 bases and J by 0 bases, with 11 bases left in between. The CDR3 sequence is CASSYSKWAPNYGYTF. The CDR3 DNA follows: TGTGCCAGCAGTTACTCTAAGTGGGCACCTAACTATGGCTACACCTTC.

The J gene is TRBJ2-2, the V gene TRBV5-1; 11 bases map to TRBD1. The CDR3 is 17 residues long. Trimming removed 4 bases from V and 5 bases from J; junction bases left unmatched: 10. Germline V gene data show CDR1 as SGHRS and CDR2 as YFSETQ. In DNA form, the CDR3 reads TGCGCCAGCAGCACGAGACCGGGACAGGGGGGAACCGGGGAGCTGTTTTTT. The encoded protein is CASSTRPGQGGTGELFF.

This rearrangement joins TRBV5-6 to TRBJ2-6; D is undetermined. Trimming stripped 6 bases from V and 0 bases from J, with 13 bases between. Germline V gives CDR1 SGHDT, CDR2 YYEEEE. This CDR3 comprises 16 residues. The CDR3 DNA reads TGTGCCAGCACCTGGAACTCAAACTCTGGGGCCAACGTCCTGACTTTC. It encodes CASTWNSNSGANVLTF.

The gene calls are TRBV7-2 and TRBJ1-1, with unresolved D. CDR1 is SGHTA, CDR2 FQGNSA, per germline. The CDR3 sequence is 13 residues long. Trimming stripped 6 bases from V and 1 base from J, with 9 bases between. The CDR3, as DNA: TGTGCCAGCAGTCCCGGCCGGAACACTGAAGCTTTCTTT. It specifies CASSPGRNTEAFF.

There are a few counts of this clone. The rearrangement uses TRBV11-2 and TRBJ1-6, with D unresolved. From germline, CDR1 is SGHAT and CDR2 FQNNGV. The CDR3 runs 16 residues. V dropped 0 bases and J dropped 5 bases, with 11 bases sitting between them. CDR3 sequence: CASSLDRSENNSPLHF. In nucleotides, the CDR3 is TGTGCCAGCAGCTTAGATCGTTCGGAAAATAATTCACCCCTCCACTTT.